What follows describes a single T cell receptor (beta chain). The assay was immunoSEQ multiplex PCR, and TCRdb's table has in-frame clones only and misses some. The sample gives about 120,000 clones, 80% to 95% of which show up once; less than 2.5% is in the top ten. The V gene end was trimmed by 7 bases and the J gene end by 0 bases; junction bases not matched to a gene: 11. The length of the CDR3 is 16 residues. Germline assignment: CDR1 SQVTM and CDR2 ANQGSEA. The sample originates from a study of control samples from healthy donors and cancer patients. The sequence was obtained from a woman in her 50s in good health. The sequencing sample was made of blood. This rearrangement joins TRBV29-1 to TRBJ1-5, with TRBD1 matching 8 bases. CDR3 coding DNA: TGCAGCGCCCGAACAGGGGGAGGAGGTAGCAATCAGCCCCAGCATTTT. Protein product: CSARTGGGGSNQPQHF.